This record concerns one TCR beta chain sequence. Its antigen is unknown. These data belong to a study of monozygotic twins with inflammatory bowel disease. The CDR3 length is 15 residues. Germline CDR1 SGDLS, CDR2 YYNGEE. Researchers used roughly 3,800 ng of total RNA for each TCR library. Researchers put TCRalpha and TCRbeta cDNA through two nested PCRs lasting approximately 17 and 9 cycles. TCRdb reprocessed the 5' RACE reads; each CDR3 protein has one entry and no DNA is given. This sample contains 88,000 or so distinct CDR3 sequences. Donors each contributed one blood sample measuring less than 3 ml. The study, taken as a whole, reports: What may have added variability to patient repertoires is that immunosuppressive treatments differed.

This chain links TRBV9 with TRBJ1-1; absent DNA, TCRdb's TRBD1 call cannot be checked. Material for sequencing was blood. The receptor was isolated from a human donor with ulcerative colitis or Crohn's disease, or a healthy co-twin of an affected twin (not recorded which). This CDR3 is CASSVVGARGTEAFF.